The 28 T cell receptor beta chains presented below share a single source sample, sequenced in a study of cytomegalovirus exposure and HLA in healthy donors. Amplification used 60 Vbeta primers and 13 Jbeta primers. Only in-frame clones appear in the TCRdb table, and some are missing; sequencing was by immunoSEQ multiplex PCR. In the table there are some 150,000 clones, around 74% of which are singletons. Sequencing was carried out using PBMCs. The receptor set was obtained from a man aged 18-30 years in good health and CMV-seropositive.

The J gene is TRBJ2-7, the V gene TRBV12-5; 9 nucleotides line up with TRBD1. CDR3 size: 15 residues. J lost 5 bases, V lost 4 bases, and 9 bases had no gene match. Germline assignment: CDR1 LGHNT and CDR2 FRNRAP. CDR3 in DNA: TGTGCTAGTGGTTGGGGGACAGGGCTCCCCCACGAGCAGTACTTC. Its translation is CASGWGTGLPHEQYF.

The chain couples TRBV11-2 to TRBJ2-5; 9 nucleotides align to TRBD2. The junction had 9 bases not matched to a gene; V was cut back by 5 bases and J by 5 bases. The CDR3 extends over 15 amino acids. CDR1 is SGHAT, CDR2 FQNNGV, per germline. The CDR3 reads CASSLLGGGAETQYF. The CDR3 DNA is TGTGCCAGCAGCCTCCTCGGCGGGGGGGCTGAGACCCAGTACTTC.

This clone was counted a single time. The rearrangement links TRBV5-4 to TRBJ2-7; no firm D call. This CDR3 has 14 residues. The V end was cut by 0 bases, the J end by 2 bases, with 9 bases between. Germline CDR1 is SGHNT and CDR2 is YYREEE (reference sequence). CDR3 sequence (DNA): TGTGCCAGCAGCTTGGTAGGAGACGCCTACGAGCAGTACTTC. Protein: CASSLVGDAYEQYF.

The chain joins TRBV6-1 to TRBJ2-7, with TRBD2 matching 13 bases. The CDR3 runs to 15 residues. Germline V CDR1 and CDR2: MNHNS, SASEGT. With 4 bases clipped from V and 6 bases from J, the junction kept 6 bases outside the gene matches. The CDR3 loop is CASSARTSGRSEQYF. The CDR3 DNA sequence: TGTGCCAGCAGTGCCCGGACTAGCGGGAGATCCGAGCAGTACTTC.

This chain links TRBV7-9 with TRBJ2-7; 9 nucleotides match TRBD1. CDR1 and CDR2 (germline): SEHNR, FQNEAQ (reference sequence). This CDR3 has 14 residues. The junction had 3 bases not matched to a gene; V was cut back by 3 bases and J by 3 bases. As DNA, the CDR3 is TGTGCCAGCAGCTTTAGACAGGGGGTCTACGAGCAGTACTTC. It is translated as CASSFRQGVYEQYF.

The gene calls are TRBV6-5 and TRBJ1-2; 8 nucleotides line up with TRBD1. Per the germline V gene, CDR1 is MNHEY and CDR2 is SVGAGI. CDR3 length: 14 residues. V lost 2 bases to trimming and J lost 8 bases; unmatched junction nucleotides: 7. The CDR3: CASSYRQGWEGYTF. CDR3 coding DNA: TGTGCCAGCAGTTACCGACAGGGGTGGGAGGGCTACACCTTC.

The chain joins TRBV5-4 to TRBJ2-5; 10 nucleotides agree with TRBD1. CDR3 length: 16 residues. From germline, CDR1 is SGHNT and CDR2 YYREEE (reference sequence). Trimming took 3 bases from V and 0 from J; bases not matched to a gene: 5. This CDR3 is CASSSRDRGNQETQYF. The CDR3 DNA reads as TGTGCCAGCAGCTCCCGGGACAGGGGTAACCAAGAGACCCAGTACTTC.

The chain links TRBV5-1 to TRBJ2-3, with TRBD2 matching over 9 bases. The CDR3 runs to 16 residues. Germline V lookup: CDR1 SGHRS, CDR2 YFSETQ. V lost 0 bases, J lost 5 bases, and 7 bases stayed unmatched. CDR3 loop: CASSLVAGGPGDTQYF. The CDR3 DNA reads TGCGCCAGCAGCTTGGTCGCGGGAGGGCCAGGAGATACGCAGTATTTT.

The chain links TRBV28 to TRBJ1-3, with D uncertain. Germline assignment: CDR1 MDHEN and CDR2 SYDVKM. The CDR3 runs 13 residues. V lost 4 bases and J lost 4, with 8 bases in between. Written as DNA, the CDR3 is TGTGCCAGCAGTTCGGGTAGAGGAAACACCATATATTTT. This gives the protein CASSSGRGNTIYF.

The chain links TRBV7-2 to TRBJ2-1; D is perhaps TRBD2 (5 bases). Per germline, CDR1 SGHTA and CDR2 FQGNSA. Trimming removed 7 bases at V and 0 bases at J, with 10 bases between. CDR3 length equals 14 residues. CDR3 DNA sequence: TGTGCCAGCACCGACTACAGCTCCTACAATGAGCAGTTCTTC. Translated: CASTDYSSYNEQFF.

The CDR3 protein is CASSSVSGGADEQYF. DNA for the CDR3: TGCGCCAGCAGCTCTGTGAGCGGGGGGGCGGACGAGCAGTACTTC. This chain links TRBV4-1 with TRBJ2-7; 10 nucleotides agree with TRBD2. J lost 5 bases, V lost 5 bases, and 9 bases had no gene match. Germline lookup yields CDR1 MGHRA and CDR2 YSYEKL. This CDR3 comprises 15 residues.

The chain recombines TRBV5-6 with TRBJ1-6; possibly TRBD1 for D (5 bases). The CDR3 length is 12 residues. The germline V and J ends were trimmed by 6 bases and 7 bases, with 8 bases remaining between them. Germline lookup yields CDR1 SGHDT and CDR2 YYEEEE. The CDR3 sequence is CASTWGNSPLHF. CDR3 nucleotide sequence: TGTGCCAGCACCTGGGGCAATTCACCCCTCCACTTT. Complete variable domain (other parts from reference TRBV5-6 and TRBJ1-6): DAGVTQSPTHLIKTRGQQVTLRCSPKSGHDTVSWYQQALGQGPQFIFQYYEEEERQRGNFPDRFSGHQFPNYSSELNVNALLLGDSALYLCASTWGNSPLHFGNGTRLTVT.

This chain connects TRBV6-6 to TRBJ2-7, with 9 bases identical to TRBD1. Germline CDR1 and CDR2: MNHNY and SVGAGI (reference sequence). V gave up 10 bases and J gave up 0 bases; unmatched junction bases: 7. This CDR3 is built from 14 residues. CDR3: CATTGTGSSYEQYF. In DNA form, the CDR3 reads TGTGCCACCACCGGGACAGGGAGCTCCTACGAGCAGTACTTC.

This clone was detected only a few times. J is TRBJ2-1 and V is TRBV6-5, with D possibly TRBD2 on 6 matching bases. Trimming cost V 6 bases and J 5 bases, with 17 bases left between them. The CDR3 has 15 residues. Germline V gene sequence: CDR1 MNHEY, CDR2 SVGAGI. CDR3 nucleotide sequence: TGTGCCAGCAGCTCCGGGACTCGGCACCACAATGAGCAGTTCTTC. Its protein is CASSSGTRHHNEQFF.

The rearrangement joins TRBV29-1 to TRBJ2-6, with D perhaps matching TRBD1 (6 bases). CDR1 and CDR2 from the germline V gene are SQVTM and ANQGSEA. The CDR3 runs to 14 residues. The V gene lost 6 bases and the J gene lost 4 bases, with 13 bases spanning the gap. Here the CDR3 DNA reads TGCAGCGTCCATACAGGGTCGGGGGCCAACGTCCTGACTTTC. Translating gives CSVHTGSGANVLTF. Full variable domain (remainder filled in from reference TRBV29-1 and TRBJ2-6): SAVISQKPSRDICQRGTSLTIQCQVDSQVTMMFWYRQQPGQSLTLIATANQGSEATYESGFVIDKFPISRPNLTFSTLTVSNMSPEDSSIYLCSVHTGSGANVLTFGAGSRLTVL.

The V and J genes are TRBV7-9 and TRBJ2-7; D may be TRBD1 (5 bases). CDR1 is SEHNR and CDR2 is FQNEAQ in the germline V gene (reference sequence). The CDR3 extends over 13 amino acids. Trimming took off 1 base at V and 6 bases at J, with 10 bases between the two ends. The CDR3: CASSLVVGAEQYF. CDR3 coding DNA: TGTGCCAGCAGCTTAGTTGTAGGGGCCGAGCAGTACTTC.

This clone was observed a handful of times. This rearrangement joins TRBV6-5 to TRBJ1-3; 9 nucleotides line up with TRBD1. CDR1 and CDR2 from the germline V gene are MNHEY and SVGAGI. CDR3 size: 12 residues. The V and J ends lost 8 bases and 4 bases, in that order; junction bases with no gene match: 0. The CDR3 DNA reads TGTGCCAGCGGACAGGGGGGAAACACCATATATTTT. This encodes CASGQGGNTIYF.

J is TRBJ1-6 and V is TRBV5-5; D ambiguous. This CDR3 contains 14 residues. Germline CDR1 is SGHKS and CDR2 is YYEKEE (reference sequence). Trimming cost V 4 bases and J 4 bases, with 9 bases left between them. The CDR3 here is CASSPATYNSPLHF. The DNA of the CDR3 is TGTGCCAGCAGCCCTGCTACTTATAATTCACCCCTCCACTTT.

This sequence joins TRBV30 and TRBJ1-1, with D perhaps TRBD1 (5 bases). The CDR3 is 11 residues long. V was trimmed by 0 bases and J by 11 bases, leaving 10 bases between them. Germline lookup yields CDR1 GTSNPN and CDR2 SVGIG (reference sequence). The CDR3 protein is CAWSVQGLAFF. CDR3 nucleotide sequence: TGTGCCTGGAGTGTTCAGGGTTTGGCTTTCTTT. The variable domain in full, completed from reference TRBV30 and TRBJ1-1, reads SQTIHQWPATLVQPVGSPLSLECTVEGTSNPNLYWYRQAAGRGLQLLFYSVGIGQISSEVPQNLSASRPQDRQFILSSKKLLLSDSGFYLCAWSVQGLAFFGQGTRLTVV.

This clone appeared once. The genes are TRBV5-6 and TRBJ2-1, with TRBD2 matching over 9 bases. The J segment lost 6 bases and the V segment lost 2 bases, leaving 9 bases of the junction unmatched. This CDR3 comprises 16 residues. In germline, CDR1 is SGHDT, CDR2 YYEEEE. CDR3 coding DNA: TGTGCCAGCAGCTTCTTAGCGGGAGAGGCGCTCAATGAGCAGTTCTTC. Translating gives CASSFLAGEALNEQFF.

The genes are TRBV6-1 and TRBJ1-2; D may be TRBD1 (5 bases). CDR3 length: 15 amino acids. Trimming left V 1 base short and J 4 bases short, with 13 bases between. Germline assignment: CDR1 MNHNS and CDR2 SASEGT. The DNA of the CDR3 is TGTGCCAGCAGTGAAGGGTTAGGGGCCATCTATGGCTACACCTTC. Amino acid sequence: CASSEGLGAIYGYTF.

This clone was counted only a few times. V is TRBV19 and J is TRBJ2-2, with 8 bases identical to TRBD2. The CDR3 contains 18 residues. With 3 bases clipped from V and 5 bases from J, the junction kept 14 bases outside the gene matches. CDR1 is LNHDA and CDR2 is SQIVND in the germline V gene (reference sequence). The CDR3 region has the DNA TGTGCCAGTAGTATGGGGGGGGCGGGAGCGGGAGTTACCGGGGAGCTGTTTTTT. This gives the protein CASSMGGAGAGVTGELFF.

The CDR3 is CASSVTDRGYGYTF. CDR3 nucleotide sequence: TGTGCCAGCAGCGTTACCGACAGGGGGTATGGCTACACCTTC. The chain joins TRBV5-4 to TRBJ1-2; 9 nucleotides agree with TRBD1. Germline-derived CDR1 and CDR2 are SGHNT and YYREEE (reference sequence). There are 14 residues in the CDR3. With V trimmed by 4 bases and J by 5 bases, 6 bases remained unmatched.

The rearrangement joins TRBV18 to TRBJ1-3, with D tentatively TRBD1 (5 bases). The CDR3 contains 15 residues. V lost 4 bases and J lost 0, with 10 bases in between. Germline-derived CDR1 and CDR2 are KGHSH and LQKENI. The chain's CDR3 is CASSLQGDSGNTIYF. CDR3 sequence (DNA): TGTGCCAGCTCACTCCAGGGCGACTCTGGAAACACCATATATTTT.

The genes are TRBV5-1 and TRBJ2-5, with D possibly TRBD1 on 5 matching bases. CDR3 length equals 14 residues. Germline V gene lookup returns CDR1 SGHRS and CDR2 YFSETQ. V was trimmed by 2 bases and J by 2 bases, leaving 10 bases between them. The DNA for the CDR3 is TGCGCCAGCAGCTTTGCACAGGTTCAAGAGACCCAGTACTTC. Translation: CASSFAQVQETQYF.

The rearrangement uses TRBV5-1 and TRBJ2-3, with TRBD2 matching 12 bases. After removal of 4 bases from V and 4 bases from J, the junction contained 4 bases not matched to a gene. CDR1 and CDR2 (germline): SGHRS, YFSETQ. The CDR3 totals 15 residues. The chain's CDR3 is CASSPSSGGADTQYF. CDR3 coding DNA: TGCGCCAGCAGCCCCTCTAGCGGGGGGGCAGATACGCAGTATTTT.

This chain uses TRBV21-1 with TRBJ1-1; TRBD1 is taken as the D call from the table, unchecked against the DNA. TRBV21-1 is shown as a pseudogene. This CDR3 is 22 amino acids long. In nucleotides, the CDR3 is TGTGCCAGCAGCAACTGGATAGGACGGGGTTCAGGGGCCCCCCAGTCGGGCACTGAAGCTTTCTTT. This sequence encodes CASSNWIGRGSGAPQSGTEAFF.

The chain recombines TRBV4-2 with TRBJ1-4; D unresolved. This CDR3 has 14 residues. Germline V gives CDR1 LGHNA, CDR2 YNFKEQ. V was pared by 4 bases and J by 6 bases, with 12 bases between. The DNA for the CDR3 is TGTGCCAGCAGCCTTCTGGACGGGGATGAAAAACTGTTTTTT. Its protein product is CASSLLDGDEKLFF.